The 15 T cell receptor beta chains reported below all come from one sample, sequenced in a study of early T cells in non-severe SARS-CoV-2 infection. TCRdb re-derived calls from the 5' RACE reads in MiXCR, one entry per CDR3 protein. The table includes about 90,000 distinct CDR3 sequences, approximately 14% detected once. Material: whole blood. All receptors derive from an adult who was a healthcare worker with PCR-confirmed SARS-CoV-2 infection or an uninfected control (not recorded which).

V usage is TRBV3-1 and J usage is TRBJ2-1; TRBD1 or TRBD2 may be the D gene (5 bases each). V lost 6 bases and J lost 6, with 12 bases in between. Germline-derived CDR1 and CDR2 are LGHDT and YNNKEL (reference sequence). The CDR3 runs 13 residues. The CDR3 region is CASRREGRNEQFF. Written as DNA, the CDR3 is TGTGCCAGCAGACGAGAGGGGCGCAATGAGCAGTTCTTC.

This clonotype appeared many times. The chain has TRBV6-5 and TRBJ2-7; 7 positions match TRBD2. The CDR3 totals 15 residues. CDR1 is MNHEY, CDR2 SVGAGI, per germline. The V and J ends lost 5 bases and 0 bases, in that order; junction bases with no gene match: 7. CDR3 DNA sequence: TGTGCCAGCAGTACACCAGCGGGAACCTCCTACGAGCAGTACTTC. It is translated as CASSTPAGTSYEQYF.

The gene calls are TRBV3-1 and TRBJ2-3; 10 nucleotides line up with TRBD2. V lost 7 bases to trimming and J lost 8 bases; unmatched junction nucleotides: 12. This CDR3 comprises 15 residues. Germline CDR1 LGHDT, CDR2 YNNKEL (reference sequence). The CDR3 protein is CASTPGASGRVTQYF. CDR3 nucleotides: TGTGCCAGCACCCCCGGGGCTAGCGGGAGAGTTACGCAGTATTTT.

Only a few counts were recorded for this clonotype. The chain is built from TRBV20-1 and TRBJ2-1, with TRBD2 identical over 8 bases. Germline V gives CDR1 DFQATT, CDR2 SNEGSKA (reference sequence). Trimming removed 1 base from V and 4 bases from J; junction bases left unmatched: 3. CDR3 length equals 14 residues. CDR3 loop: CSARVAGGYNEQFF. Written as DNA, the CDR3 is TGCAGTGCTAGAGTTGCGGGAGGATACAATGAGCAGTTCTTC.

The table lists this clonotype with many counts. The CDR3 bases are TGTGCCACCACCCCTAATTCGGGCTACAATGAGCAGTTCTTC. Protein: CATTPNSGYNEQFF. The chain carries TRBV24-1 and TRBJ2-1; D is ambiguous. The germline V gene has CDR1 KGHDR and CDR2 SFDVKD. The CDR3 runs 14 residues. V lost 8 bases and J lost 3, with 13 bases in between.

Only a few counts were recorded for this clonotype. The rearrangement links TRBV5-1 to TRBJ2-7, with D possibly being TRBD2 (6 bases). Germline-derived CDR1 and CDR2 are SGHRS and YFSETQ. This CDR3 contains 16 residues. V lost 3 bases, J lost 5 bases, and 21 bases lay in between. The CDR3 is CASSWRRGSQPDEQYF. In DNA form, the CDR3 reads TGCGCCAGCAGCTGGAGGAGGGGCAGCCAACCTGACGAGCAGTACTTC.

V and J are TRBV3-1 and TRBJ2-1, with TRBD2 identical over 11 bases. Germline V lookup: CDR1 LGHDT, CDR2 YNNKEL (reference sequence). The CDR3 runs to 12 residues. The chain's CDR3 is CSLAGEPNEQFF. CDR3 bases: TGTTCACTAGCGGGAGAACCCAATGAGCAGTTCTTC.

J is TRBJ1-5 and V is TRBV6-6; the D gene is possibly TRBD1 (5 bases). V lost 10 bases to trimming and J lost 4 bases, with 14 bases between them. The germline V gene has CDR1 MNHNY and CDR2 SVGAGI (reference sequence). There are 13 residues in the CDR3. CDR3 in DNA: TGTGCCACTCGACCCCAGGGTAATCAGCCCCAGCATTTT. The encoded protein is CATRPQGNQPQHF.

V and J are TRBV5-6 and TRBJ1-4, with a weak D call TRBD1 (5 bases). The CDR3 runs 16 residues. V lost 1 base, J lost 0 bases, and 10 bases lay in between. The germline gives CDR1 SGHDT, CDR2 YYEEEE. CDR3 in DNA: TGTGCCAGCAGCTTGACGGGGGGTGCAACTAATGAAAAACTGTTTTTT. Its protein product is CASSLTGGATNEKLFF.

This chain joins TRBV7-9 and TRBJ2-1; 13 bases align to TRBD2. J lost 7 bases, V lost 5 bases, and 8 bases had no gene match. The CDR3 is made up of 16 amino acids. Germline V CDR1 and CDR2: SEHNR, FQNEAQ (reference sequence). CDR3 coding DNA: TGTGCCAGCAGCCCAACTAGCGGGAGGGCAATGAATGAGCAGTTCTTC. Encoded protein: CASSPTSGRAMNEQFF.

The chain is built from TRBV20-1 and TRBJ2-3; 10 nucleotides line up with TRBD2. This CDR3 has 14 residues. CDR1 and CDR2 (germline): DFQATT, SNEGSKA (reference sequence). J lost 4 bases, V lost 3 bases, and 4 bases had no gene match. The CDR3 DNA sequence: TGCAGTGCTAGTAGGCTAGCGGGAGCAGATACGCAGTATTTT. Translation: CSASRLAGADTQYF.

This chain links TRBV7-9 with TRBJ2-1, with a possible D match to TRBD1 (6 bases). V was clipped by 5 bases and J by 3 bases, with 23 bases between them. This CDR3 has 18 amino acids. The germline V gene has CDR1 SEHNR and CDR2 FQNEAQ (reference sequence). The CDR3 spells CASSPDRGTGKGYNEQFF. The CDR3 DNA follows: TGTGCCAGCAGCCCAGACCGAGGAACAGGGAAGGGCTACAATGAGCAGTTCTTC. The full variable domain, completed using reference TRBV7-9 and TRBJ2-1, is DTGVSQNPRHKITKRGQNVTFRCDPISEHNRLYWYRQTLGQGPEFLTYFQNEAQLEKSRLLSDRFSAERPKGSFSTLEIQRTEQGDSAMYLCASSPDRGTGKGYNEQFFGPGTRLTVL.

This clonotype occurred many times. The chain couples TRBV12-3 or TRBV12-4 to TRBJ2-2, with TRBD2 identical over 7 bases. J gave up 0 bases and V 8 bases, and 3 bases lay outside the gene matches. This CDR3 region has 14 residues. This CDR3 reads CASLGLPNTGELFF. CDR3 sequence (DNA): TGTGCCAGCCTGGGACTACCGAACACCGGGGAGCTGTTTTTT.

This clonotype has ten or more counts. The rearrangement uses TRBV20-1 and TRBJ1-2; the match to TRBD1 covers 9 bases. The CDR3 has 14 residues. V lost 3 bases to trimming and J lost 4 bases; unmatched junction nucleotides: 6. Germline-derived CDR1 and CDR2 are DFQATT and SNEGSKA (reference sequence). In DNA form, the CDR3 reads TGCAGTGCTAGCGCCGGGACAGGGATCTATGGCTACACCTTC. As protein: CSASAGTGIYGYTF.

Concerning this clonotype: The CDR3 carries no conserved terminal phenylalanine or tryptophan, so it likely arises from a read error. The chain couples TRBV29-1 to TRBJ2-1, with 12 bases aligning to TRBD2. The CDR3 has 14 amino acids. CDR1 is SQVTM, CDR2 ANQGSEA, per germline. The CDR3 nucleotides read TGCTGCGTTATGACTAGCGGGGGATACAATGAGCAGTTCTCC. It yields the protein CCVMTSGGYNEQFS.